Detailed here is one TCR beta chain. The record originates from a study of blood T cell repertoires in COVID-19. In the study overall: T cells, B-cell-depleted T cells, or PBMCs supplied cDNA or gDNA.

The CDR3 is 11 residues long. V lost 3 bases, J lost 14 bases, and 13 bases lay in between. The germline CDR1 and CDR2 sequences are DFQATT and SNEGSKA (reference sequence). Source study methods: Estimates of nucleated cell counts were drawn from the amplification of reference gene primers. Using immunoSEQ multiplex PCR, the repertoire was profiled, and TCRdb retains in-frame clones only, with some absent. The DNA gave D and trimming, while V, J and clone size come from that table. Of approximately 170,000 clones in the sample, 84% were seen once. The specimen was peripheral blood. This chain uses TRBV20-1 with TRBJ1-4; D not certain. This clonotype was obtained from a woman older than 75 with COVID-19, enrolled during active disease. The CDR3 sequence: CSASRAGSLFF. The CDR3, as DNA: TGCAGTGCTAGTCGAGCGGGGAGCCTGTTTTTT.